The 3 T cell receptor beta chains given below trace back to one sample, sequenced in a study of blood T cell repertoires in COVID-19. Sequencing was performed with immunoSEQ multiplex PCR; in TCRdb, only in-frame clones are kept and a portion is missing. In the table there are approximately 190,000 clones, roughly four fifths of which are singletons. Sequenced sample: peripheral blood. The receptors stem from a woman in her 40s with acute or convalescent COVID-19.

The rearrangement joins TRBV11-2 to TRBJ1-6; TRBD1 matches 12 bases. This CDR3 is 16 amino acids long. The germline CDR1 and CDR2 sequences are SGHAT and FQNNGV. V shed 5 bases and J 8 bases; nucleotides not matched to a gene: 7. CDR3 residues: CASSRGTGGDHSPLHF. The CDR3 bases are TGTGCCAGCAGCCGAGGGACAGGGGGCGATCATTCACCCCTCCACTTT.

The chain has TRBV7-9 and TRBJ1-2; weak D call: TRBD1 (6 bases). CDR3 length equals 15 residues. The V end lost 5 bases, the J end lost 4 bases, and 17 bases lay between the germline ends. The V gene's germline CDR1 is SEHNR and CDR2 FQNEAQ (reference sequence). The CDR3 DNA sequence: TGTGCCAGCAGCCCCCCCGGGGGGGCCGTCTATGGCTACACCTTC. Its protein is CASSPPGGAVYGYTF.

This chain joins TRBV27 and TRBJ2-1; D not resolved. The V gene lost 5 bases and the J gene lost 4 bases, with 15 bases spanning the gap. This CDR3 is 15 amino acids long. Germline V CDR1 and CDR2: MNHEY, SMNVEV (reference sequence). CDR3 in amino acids: CASSPTRSAYNEQFF. As DNA, the CDR3 is TGTGCCAGCAGTCCCACCAGGTCGGCGTACAATGAGCAGTTCTTC.